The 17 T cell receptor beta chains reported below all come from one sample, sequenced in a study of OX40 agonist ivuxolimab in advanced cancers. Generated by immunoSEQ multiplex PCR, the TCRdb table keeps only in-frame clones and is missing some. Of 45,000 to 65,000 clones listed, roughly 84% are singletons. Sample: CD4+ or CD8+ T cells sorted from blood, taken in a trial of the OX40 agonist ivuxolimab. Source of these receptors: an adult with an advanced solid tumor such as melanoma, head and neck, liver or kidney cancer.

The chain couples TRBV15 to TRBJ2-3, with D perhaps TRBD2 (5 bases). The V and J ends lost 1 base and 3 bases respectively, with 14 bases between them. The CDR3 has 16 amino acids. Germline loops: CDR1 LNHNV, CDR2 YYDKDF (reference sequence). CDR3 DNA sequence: TGTGCCACCAGCAGAGGTTTGAACGGACTTACAGATACGCAGTATTTT. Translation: CATSRGLNGLTDTQYF. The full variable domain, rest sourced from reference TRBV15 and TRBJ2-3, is DAMVIQNPRYQVTQFGKPVTLSCSQTLNHNVMYWYQQKSSQAPKLLFHYYDKDFNNEADTPDNFQSRRPNTSFCFLDIRSPGLGDTAMYLCATSRGLNGLTDTQYFGPGTRLTVL.

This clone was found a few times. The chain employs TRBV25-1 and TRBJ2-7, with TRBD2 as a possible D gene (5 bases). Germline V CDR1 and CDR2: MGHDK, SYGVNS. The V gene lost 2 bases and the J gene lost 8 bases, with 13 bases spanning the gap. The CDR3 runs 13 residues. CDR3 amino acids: CASSETGVAKQYF. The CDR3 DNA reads TGTGCCAGCAGTGAAACCGGGGTAGCGAAGCAGTACTTC.

The CDR3 nucleotides are TGTGCCAGCTCATCCAGACAGGGGGTAAACACTGAAGCTTTCTTT. Its translation is CASSSRQGVNTEAFF. The chain uses TRBV18 and TRBJ1-1, with 9 bases matching TRBD1. Looked up from germline, CDR1 is KGHSH and CDR2 is LQKENI. This CDR3 has 15 amino acids. Trimming cost V 5 bases and J 2 bases; bases outside gene matches: 6. Drawing the rest from reference TRBV18 and TRBJ1-1, the complete variable domain is NAGVMQNPRHLVRRRGQEARLRCSPMKGHSHVYWYRQLPEEGLKFMVYLQKENIIDESGMPKERFSAEFPKEGPSILRIQQVVRGDSAAYFCASSSRQGVNTEAFFGQGTRLTVV.

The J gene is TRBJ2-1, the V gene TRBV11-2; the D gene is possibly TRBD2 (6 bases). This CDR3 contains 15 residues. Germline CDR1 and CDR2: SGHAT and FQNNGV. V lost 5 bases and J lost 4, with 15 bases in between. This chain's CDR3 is CASSQQRALYNEQFF. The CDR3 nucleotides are TGTGCCAGCAGCCAACAGCGGGCTTTATACAATGAGCAGTTCTTC.

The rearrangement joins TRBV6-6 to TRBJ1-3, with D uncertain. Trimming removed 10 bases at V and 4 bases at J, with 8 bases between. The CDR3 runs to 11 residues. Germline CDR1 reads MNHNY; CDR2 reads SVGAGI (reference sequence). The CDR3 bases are TGTGCCACCCTGAGGGGAAACACCATATATTTT. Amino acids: CATLRGNTIYF.

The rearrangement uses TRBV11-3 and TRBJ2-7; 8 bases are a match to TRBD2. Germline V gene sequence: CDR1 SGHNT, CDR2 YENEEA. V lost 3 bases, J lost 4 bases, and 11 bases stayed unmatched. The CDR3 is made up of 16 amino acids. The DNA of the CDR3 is TGTGCCAGCAGCTTGGGGGCCGGGGGGGCCGGATACGAGCAGTACTTC. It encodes CASSLGAGGAGYEQYF.

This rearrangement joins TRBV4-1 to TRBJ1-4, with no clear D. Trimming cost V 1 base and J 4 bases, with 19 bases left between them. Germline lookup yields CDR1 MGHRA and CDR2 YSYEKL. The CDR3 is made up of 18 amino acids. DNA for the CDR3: TGCGCCAGCAGCCAAGGCGGGGTGAGGCGTAGGGATAATGAAAAACTGTTTTTT. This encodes CASSQGGVRRRDNEKLFF.

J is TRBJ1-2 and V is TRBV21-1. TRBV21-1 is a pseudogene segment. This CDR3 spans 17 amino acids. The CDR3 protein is CASSLRDTAEGVYGYTF. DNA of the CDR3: TGTGCCAGCAGCCTGCGGGACACCGCCGAAGGGGTCTATGGCTACACCTTC.

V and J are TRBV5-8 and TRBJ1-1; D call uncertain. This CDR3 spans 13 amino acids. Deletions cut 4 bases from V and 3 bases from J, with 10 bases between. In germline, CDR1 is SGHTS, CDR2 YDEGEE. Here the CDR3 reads CASSTGLYTEAFF. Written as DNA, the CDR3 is TGTGCCAGCAGCACCGGACTTTACACTGAAGCTTTCTTT.

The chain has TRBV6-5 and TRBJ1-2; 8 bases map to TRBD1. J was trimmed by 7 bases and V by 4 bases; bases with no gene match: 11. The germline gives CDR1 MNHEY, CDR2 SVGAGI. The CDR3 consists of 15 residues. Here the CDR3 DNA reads TGTGCCAGCAGTTTAGTAAGCGGGACAGGCGCTGGCTACACCTTC. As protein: CASSLVSGTGAGYTF.

The CDR3 sequence is CASSLLHEQYF. As DNA, the CDR3 is TGTGCCAGCAGCCTCCTCCACGAGCAGTACTTC. The rearrangement joins TRBV6-5 to TRBJ2-7; no clear D. Trimming stripped 6 bases from V and 5 bases from J, with 8 bases between. Germline V lookup: CDR1 MNHEY, CDR2 SVGAGI. CDR3 length: 11 residues.

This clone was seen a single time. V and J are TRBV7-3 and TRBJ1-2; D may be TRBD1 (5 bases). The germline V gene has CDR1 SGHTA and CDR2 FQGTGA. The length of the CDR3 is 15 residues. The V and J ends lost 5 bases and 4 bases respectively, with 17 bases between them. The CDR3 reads CASSPGGTEPYGYTF. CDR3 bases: TGTGCCAGCAGCCCCGGGGGGACGGAACCCTATGGCTACACCTTC.

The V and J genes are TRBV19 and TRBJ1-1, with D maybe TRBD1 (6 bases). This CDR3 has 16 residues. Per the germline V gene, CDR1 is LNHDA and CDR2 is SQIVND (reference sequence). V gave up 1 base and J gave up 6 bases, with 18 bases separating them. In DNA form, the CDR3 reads TGTGCCAGTAGTATAGGAAACAGGGCGGCTTCCCCTGAAGCTTTCTTT. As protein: CASSIGNRAASPEAFF.

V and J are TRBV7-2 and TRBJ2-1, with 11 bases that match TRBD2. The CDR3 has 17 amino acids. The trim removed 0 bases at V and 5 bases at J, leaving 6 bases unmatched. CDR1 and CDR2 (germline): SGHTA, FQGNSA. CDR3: CASSLAISGGADNEQFF. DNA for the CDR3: TGTGCCAGCAGCTTAGCGATTAGCGGGGGGGCCGACAATGAGCAGTTCTTC.

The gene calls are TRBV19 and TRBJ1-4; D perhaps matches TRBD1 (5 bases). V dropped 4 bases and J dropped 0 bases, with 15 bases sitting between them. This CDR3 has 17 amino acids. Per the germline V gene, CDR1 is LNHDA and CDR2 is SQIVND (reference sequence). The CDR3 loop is CASSKGVQVATNEKLFF. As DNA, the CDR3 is TGTGCCAGTAGTAAGGGTGTACAGGTTGCAACTAATGAAAAACTGTTTTTT.

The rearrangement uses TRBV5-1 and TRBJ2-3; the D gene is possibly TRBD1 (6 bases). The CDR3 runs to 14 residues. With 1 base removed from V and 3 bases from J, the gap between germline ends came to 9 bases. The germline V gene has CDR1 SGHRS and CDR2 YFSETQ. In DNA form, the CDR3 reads TGCGCCAGCAGCTTGCCAGGGGTGACAGATACGCAGTATTTT. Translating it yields CASSLPGVTDTQYF.

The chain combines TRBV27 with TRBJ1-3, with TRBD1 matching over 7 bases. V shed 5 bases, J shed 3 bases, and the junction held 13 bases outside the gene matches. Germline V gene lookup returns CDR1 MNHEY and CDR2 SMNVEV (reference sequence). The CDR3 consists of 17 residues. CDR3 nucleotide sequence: TGTGCCAGCAGTCCCCGACAGGGTGAATTAGTTGGAAACACCATATATTTT. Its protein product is CASSPRQGELVGNTIYF.